This T cell receptor (beta chain) comes out of a study of molecular identifiers for immune sequencing clone quantification. Trimming shortened V by 5 bases and J by 1 base, and 15 bases separated the two germline ends. This CDR3 contains 15 residues. CDR1 is SEHNR, CDR2 FQNEAQ, per germline (reference sequence). TCRdb analysed the PCR reads with MiXCR anew, one entry per CDR3 protein. The sample contains 97,000 or so distinct CDR3 sequences, 20% to 25% of which appear only once. This receptor was obtained from a human donor in good health. Some libraries in this study had Jurkat cell RNA spiked in. The gene calls are TRBV7-9 and TRBJ2-7; the D gene is possibly TRBD1 (6 bases). What was sequenced was naive CD8+ T cells from blood, with Jurkat cell RNA spiked in. Indicated subset: FACS-sorted CD8+CD4-CCR7+CD45RA+ naive T cells. CDR3 bases: TGTGCCAGCAGCCCTGTGGGGGCCTTGTCCTACGAGCAGTACTTC. It specifies CASSPVGALSYEQYF.